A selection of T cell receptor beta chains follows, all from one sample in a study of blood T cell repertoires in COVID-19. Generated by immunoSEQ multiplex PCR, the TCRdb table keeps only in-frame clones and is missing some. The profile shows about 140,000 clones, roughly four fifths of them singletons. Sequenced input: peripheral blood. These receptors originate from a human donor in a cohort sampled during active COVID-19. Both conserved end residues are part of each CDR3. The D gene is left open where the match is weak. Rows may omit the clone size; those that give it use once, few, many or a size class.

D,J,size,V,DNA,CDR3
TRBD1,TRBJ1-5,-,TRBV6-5,TGTGCCAGCAGTTACTCGTGGGGGACAGATCAGCCCCAGCATTTT,CASSYSWGTDQPQHF
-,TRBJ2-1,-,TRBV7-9,TGTGCCAGCAGCACCGGAAAGGGGTTCGGCAATGAGCAGTTCTTC,CASSTGKGFGNEQFF
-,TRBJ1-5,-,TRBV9,TGTGCCAGCAGCGTAGAGGGGAATCCCAATCAGCCCCAGCATTTT,CASSVEGNPNQPQHF
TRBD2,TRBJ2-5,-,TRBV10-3,TGTGCCACCCGCCCTAGCGGAGAGACCCAGTACTTC,CATRPSGETQYF
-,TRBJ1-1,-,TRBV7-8,TGTGCCAGCCATTCCTACAGGGATGGCACTGAAGCTTTCTTT,CASHSYRDGTEAFF
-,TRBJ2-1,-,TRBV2,TGTGCCAGCAGTGAAAGGGGCAATGAGCAGTTCTTC,CASSERGNEQFF
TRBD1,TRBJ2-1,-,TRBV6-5,TGTGCCAGCAGTAGACAGGGGGGGTCCTACAATGAGCAGTTCTTC,CASSRQGGSYNEQFF
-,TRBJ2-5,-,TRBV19,TGTGCCAGTAGTATAAGTAGGGGCGCACCCAAAGAGACCCAGTACTTC,CASSISRGAPKETQYF
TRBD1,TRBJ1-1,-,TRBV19,TGTGCCAGTAGTACCCTGGACAGGGCTTACACTGAAGCTTTCTTT,CASSTLDRAYTEAFF
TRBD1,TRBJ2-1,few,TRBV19,TGTGCCAGTAGTATACGGGGACAGGGGGCGATTAGCTCCTACAATGAGCAGTTCTTC,CASSIRGQGAISSYNEQFF
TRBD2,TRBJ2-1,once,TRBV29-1,TGCAGCGTCGGGACTAGCGGGAGTACCTACAATGAGCAGTTCTTC,CSVGTSGSTYNEQFF
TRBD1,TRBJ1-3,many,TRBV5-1,TGCGCCAGCAGCTACAGGACAGGGGGTGGAAACACCATATATTTT,CASSYRTGGGNTIYF
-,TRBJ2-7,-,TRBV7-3,TGTGCCAGCAGCCCGGACAGATCCTACGAGCAGTACTTC,CASSPDRSYEQYF
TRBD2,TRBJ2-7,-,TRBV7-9,TGTGCCAGCAGCTTATACGGCGGGGGGAACGAGCAGTACTTC,CASSLYGGGNEQYF
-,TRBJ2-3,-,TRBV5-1,TGCGCCAGCAGCTCCCGACTCACAGATACGCAGTATTTT,CASSSRLTDTQYF
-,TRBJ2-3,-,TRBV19,TGTGCCAGTAGTCCATCCGGGAGCACAGATACGCAGTATTTT,CASSPSGSTDTQYF
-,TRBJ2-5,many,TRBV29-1,TGCAGCGTTGCCGGGGTCGGCGAGACCCAGTACTTC,CSVAGVGETQYF
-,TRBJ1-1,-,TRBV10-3,TGTGCCATCAGTGAGCGAGAGGTGAACACTGAAGCTTTCTTT,CAISEREVNTEAFF
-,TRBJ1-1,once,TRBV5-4,TGTGCCAGCAGCTTAGGTTTAGGGGAGGGGAACACTGAAGCTTTCTTT,CASSLGLGEGNTEAFF
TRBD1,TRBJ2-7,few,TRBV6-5,TGTGCCAGCAGTACGAACCGGGACAGGGTTTACGAGCAGTACTTC,CASSTNRDRVYEQYF
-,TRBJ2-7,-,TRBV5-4,TGTGCCAGCAGCTTGTCGGGGGTTCCCTACGAGCAGTACTTC,CASSLSGVPYEQYF
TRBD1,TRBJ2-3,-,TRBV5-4,TGTGCCAGCAGCTTGCCAACGGGACAGGGGTTGGATACGCAGTATTTT,CASSLPTGQGLDTQYF
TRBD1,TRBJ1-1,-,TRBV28,TGTGCCAGCAGAGCTTACACCGGGACAGGGGGCACTGAAGCTTTCTTT,CASRAYTGTGGTEAFF
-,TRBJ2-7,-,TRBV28,TGTGCCAGCAGTTCCCCCGGGACAACCTACGAGCAGTACTTC,CASSSPGTTYEQYF
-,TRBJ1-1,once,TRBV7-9,TGTGCCAGCAGCTTAGCCGGGGGGAACACTGAAGCTTTCTTT,CASSLAGGNTEAFF
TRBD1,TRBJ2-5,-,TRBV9,TGTGCCAGCAGCGTTAATGACAGGGTGGAGACCCAGTACTTC,CASSVNDRVETQYF
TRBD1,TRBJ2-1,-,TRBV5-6,TGTGCCAGCAGCTGCTTGGACAGGGCTTGTAATGAGCAGTTCTTC,CASSCLDRACNEQFF
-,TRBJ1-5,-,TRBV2,TGTGCCAGCAGTGAACGACAGCGAGGGGGAGACAATCAGCCCCAGCATTTT,CASSERQRGGDNQPQHF
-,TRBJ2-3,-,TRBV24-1,TGTGCCACCAGTGACGCAGGGCGGACAGATACGCAGTATTTT,CATSDAGRTDTQYF
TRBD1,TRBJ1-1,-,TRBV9,TGTGCCAGCAGCGTCGGACAGGGCTCTATGACTGAAGCTTTCTTT,CASSVGQGSMTEAFF
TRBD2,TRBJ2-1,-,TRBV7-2,TGTGCCAGCAGCAAAACCGGGACTAGCTTTGGTGAGCAGTTCTTC,CASSKTGTSFGEQFF